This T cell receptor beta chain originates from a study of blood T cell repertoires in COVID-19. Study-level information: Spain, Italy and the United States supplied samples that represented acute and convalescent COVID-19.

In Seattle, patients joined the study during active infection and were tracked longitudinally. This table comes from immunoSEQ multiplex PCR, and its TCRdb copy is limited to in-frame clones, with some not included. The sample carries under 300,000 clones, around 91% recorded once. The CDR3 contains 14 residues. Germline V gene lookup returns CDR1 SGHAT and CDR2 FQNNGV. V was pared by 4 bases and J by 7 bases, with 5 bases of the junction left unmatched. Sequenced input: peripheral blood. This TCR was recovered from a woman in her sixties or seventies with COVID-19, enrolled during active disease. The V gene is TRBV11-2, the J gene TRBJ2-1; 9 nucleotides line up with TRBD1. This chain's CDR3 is CASSSGTGYNEQFF. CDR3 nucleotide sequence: TGTGCCAGCAGCTCCGGGACAGGGTATAATGAGCAGTTCTTC.